This section outlines one T cell receptor beta chain sequence together with its context. This record comes from a study of cytomegalovirus exposure and HLA in healthy donors. Trimming removed 0 bases from V and 0 bases from J, with 6 bases in between. CDR3 length: 16 residues. CDR1 and CDR2 (germline): SGHTA, FQGTGA. Primers for the PCR totalled 60 Vbeta and 13 Jbeta. Only in-frame clones appear in the TCRdb table, and some are missing; sequencing was by immunoSEQ multiplex PCR. The sample includes 150,000 to 200,000 clones, about 74% of them seen just once. The rearrangement uses TRBV7-3 and TRBJ2-6; D ambiguous. The sequenced sample consisted of PBMCs. The receptor was isolated from a male donor in good health and CMV-seronegative. CDR3 loop: CASSLTVFSGANVLTF. The CDR3, as DNA: TGTGCCAGCAGCTTAACTGTCTTCTCTGGGGCCAACGTCCTGACTTTC.